The 30 T cell receptor beta chains below come from one sample, sequenced in a study of identical twins. From the 5' RACE reads, TCRdb called clonotypes with MiXCR, one entry per CDR3 protein. Of 1.5 million to 2 million distinct CDR3 sequences listed, 32% are singletons. The specimen sequenced was cord blood. The receptors stem from a newborn girl in good health.

This clonotype was detected many times. The chain has TRBV29-1 and TRBJ2-6; maybe TRBD2 (5 bases). Trimming pared 4 bases from V and 0 bases from J, leaving 7 bases between. The CDR3 is made up of 14 amino acids. Germline V lookup: CDR1 SQVTM, CDR2 ANQGSEA. The CDR3 loop is CSVGGISGANVLTF. The CDR3 bases are TGCAGCGTTGGAGGGATCTCTGGGGCCAACGTCCTGACTTTC.

Only a few counts were recorded for this clonotype. The chain recombines TRBV11-2 with TRBJ2-3; D may be TRBD1 (5 bases). The CDR3 has 12 residues. Trimming pared 5 bases from V and 9 bases from J, leaving 12 bases between. CDR1 and CDR2 (germline): SGHAT, FQNNGV. The CDR3 region has the DNA TGTGCCAGCAGCCCTTCCTGGGGCACGCAGTATTTT. The encoded protein is CASSPSWGTQYF.

This clonotype was counted between two and nine times. The chain uses TRBV27 and TRBJ2-7, with D possibly matching TRBD2 (5 bases). The CDR3 has 15 residues. The ends were cut back, 0 bases at V and 1 base at J, with 10 bases in the middle. Germline lookup yields CDR1 MNHEY and CDR2 SMNVEV (reference sequence). CDR3 bases: TGTGCCAGCAGTTTATCGTGGACTCTTTCCTACGAGCAGTACTTC. This translates into CASSLSWTLSYEQYF.

The chain couples TRBV29-1 to TRBJ1-1, with a tentative D call TRBD1 (5 bases). The CDR3 extends over 14 amino acids. With 4 bases removed from V and 1 base from J, the gap between germline ends came to 13 bases. Germline V gene data show CDR1 as SQVTM and CDR2 as ANQGSEA. CDR3 nucleotide sequence: TGCAGCGTTGGGTTAGTGGGGGGGAACACTGAAGCTTTCTTT. This gives the protein CSVGLVGGNTEAFF. The variable domain in full, completed from reference TRBV29-1 and TRBJ1-1, reads SAVISQKPSRDICQRGTSLTIQCQVDSQVTMMFWYRQQPGQSLTLIATANQGSEATYESGFVIDKFPISRPNLTFSTLTVSNMSPEDSSIYLCSVGLVGGNTEAFFGQGTRLTVV.

The sample holds a few counts of this clonotype. Mismatch with germline at one junction end may stem from a read error. This rearrangement joins TRBV5-1 to TRBJ2-1; maybe TRBD1 (6 bases). CDR3 length: 14 residues. The germline gives CDR1 SGHRS, CDR2 YFSETQ. This CDR3 is CASRERDTYNEQFF. The CDR3 DNA reads as TGCGCGAGCAGGGAGAGGGACACCTACAATGAGCAGTTCTTC.

The chain employs TRBV27 and TRBJ1-4; 9 bases map to TRBD1. CDR3 length equals 15 residues. Germline V lookup: CDR1 MNHEY, CDR2 SMNVEV (reference sequence). V lost 6 bases to trimming and J lost 6 bases; unmatched junction nucleotides: 8. This chain's CDR3 is CASRAKTGGDEKLFF. CDR3 sequence (DNA): TGTGCCAGCAGAGCGAAGACAGGGGGAGATGAAAAACTGTTTTTT. Full variable domain (rest looked up from reference TRBV27 and TRBJ1-4): EAQVTQNPRYLITVTGKKLTVTCSQNMNHEYMSWYRQDPGLGLRQIYYSMNVEVTDKGDVPEGYKVSRKEKRNFPLILESPSPNQTSLYFCASRAKTGGDEKLFFGSGTQLSVL.

V and J are TRBV7-2 and TRBJ2-1; 9 bases line up with TRBD1. V was clipped by 7 bases and J by 4 bases; unmatched bases: 11. Germline V lookup: CDR1 SGHTA, CDR2 FQGNSA. CDR3 length: 16 residues. Written as DNA, the CDR3 is TGTGCCAGCACATCGCCGGGACAGGGCCCTTACAATGAGCAGTTCTTC. Translated, it gives CASTSPGQGPYNEQFF.

The CDR3 spells CASSFPTGGHNEQFF. CDR3 in DNA: TGTGCCAGCAGTTTCCCGACAGGGGGCCACAATGAGCAGTTCTTC. The chain combines TRBV27 with TRBJ2-1; 10 positions match TRBD1. CDR3 length equals 15 residues. The germline V gene has CDR1 MNHEY and CDR2 SMNVEV (reference sequence). J lost 5 bases, V lost 3 bases, and 4 bases had no gene match.

CDR3 nucleotides: TGCGCCAGCAGCCAAGATCTACGGGGACTAGCTGGCGATGAGCAGTTCTTC. Its protein is CASSQDLRGLAGDEQFF. The gene calls are TRBV4-1 and TRBJ2-1; 9 bases fit TRBD2. This CDR3 contains 17 residues. Germline loops: CDR1 MGHRA, CDR2 YSYEKL. With V trimmed by 0 bases and J by 8 bases, 11 bases remained unmatched.

This clonotype occurred a few times. The rearrangement links TRBV24-1 to TRBJ1-2, with a tentative D call TRBD1 (6 bases). Trimming took off 4 bases at V and 4 bases at J, with 15 bases between the two ends. The CDR3 runs 15 residues. Germline V gene sequence: CDR1 KGHDR, CDR2 SFDVKD. The CDR3 is CATSDYSTGIYGYTF. The CDR3 region has the DNA TGTGCCACCAGTGACTACTCGACAGGAATCTATGGCTACACCTTC.

The chain uses TRBV3-1 and TRBJ2-4; the D gene could be TRBD1 or TRBD2 (5 bases each). Per germline, CDR1 LGHDT and CDR2 YNNKEL (reference sequence). There are 14 residues in the CDR3. The V and J ends lost 4 bases and 13 bases respectively, with 20 bases between them. The CDR3 DNA sequence: TGTGCCAGCAGCCCTCGGGACGGATTTGGAGAGCAGTACTTC. Translating gives CASSPRDGFGEQYF.

This clonotype was seen more than once but under ten times. The V gene is TRBV7-2, the J gene TRBJ2-3; 8 bases are a match to TRBD1. From germline, CDR1 is SGHTA and CDR2 FQGNSA. After removal of 2 bases from V and 2 bases from J, the junction contained 6 bases not matched to a gene. The length of the CDR3 is 16 residues. This CDR3 reads CASSLRWDRHTDTQYF. DNA of the CDR3: TGTGCCAGCAGCTTAAGATGGGACAGGCACACAGATACGCAGTATTTT.

This clonotype occurred once. The chain combines TRBV20-1 with TRBJ2-3, with 10 bases that match TRBD2. CDR3 length: 15 residues. V gave up 3 bases and J gave up 4 bases; unmatched junction bases: 7. CDR1 DFQATT and CDR2 SNEGSKA come from the germline V gene (reference sequence). In DNA form, the CDR3 reads TGCAGTGCTAGTCCCCAGCGGGGGGGCGCAGATACGCAGTATTTT. Its protein is CSASPQRGGADTQYF.

The CDR3 loop reads CASSFVGEDYNEQYF. CDR3 in DNA: TGTGCCAGCAGCTTTGTGGGCGAGGACTACAATGAGCAGTACTTC. The chain carries TRBV7-6 and TRBJ2-1, with D perhaps TRBD2 (6 bases). The J call could be wrong; TRBJ2-7 is a better fit for the DNA end. The CDR3 is 15 amino acids. The germline V gene has CDR1 SGHVS and CDR2 FNYEAQ.

In this sample, this clonotype turned up a few times. The V and J genes are TRBV6-2 or TRBV6-3 and TRBJ2-1; D might be TRBD2 (6 bases). The germline gives CDR1 MNHEY, CDR2 SVGEGT. CDR3 size: 14 residues. Between the trimmed V and J ends, which lost 5 bases and 9 bases, there was a span of 17 bases. The CDR3 loop is CASSPNGGVVEQFF. The CDR3, as DNA: TGTGCCAGCAGTCCAAATGGCGGGGTTGTTGAGCAGTTCTTC.

This clonotype was recorded a few times. A much larger clone differs from this one at a single base, so this may be a read error. This chain joins TRBV7-9 and TRBJ1-1, with TRBD1 as a possible D gene (6 bases). With 7 bases removed from V and 4 bases from J, the gap between germline ends came to 10 bases. From germline, CDR1 is SEHNR and CDR2 FQNEAQ (reference sequence). The CDR3 length is 12 residues. CDR3 DNA sequence: TGTGCCAGCATTGAAGGGGGCACTGAAGCTTTCTTT. It is translated as CASIEGGTEAFF.

The genes are TRBV5-1 and TRBJ2-1, with TRBD2 matching over 11 bases. Germline CDR1 reads SGHRS; CDR2 reads YFSETQ. V shed 0 bases and J 2 bases; nucleotides not matched to a gene: 4. This CDR3 has 17 residues. CDR3 region: CASSLGLAGLTYNEQFF. In nucleotides, the CDR3 is TGCGCCAGCAGCTTGGGACTAGCGGGGCTGACCTACAATGAGCAGTTCTTC.

This clonotype occurred many times. The gene calls are TRBV12-3 or TRBV12-4 and TRBJ1-4; TRBD1 is a possible D gene (6 bases). V lost 5 bases, J lost 4 bases, and 17 bases lay in between. The CDR3 contains 16 residues. CDR3 sequence reads: CASSPRGGRLNEKLFF. The CDR3 DNA follows: TGTGCCAGCAGTCCCCGGGGGGGCCGGCTTAATGAAAAACTGTTTTTT.

This rearrangement joins TRBV20-1 to TRBJ1-5; perhaps TRBD1 as D (5 bases). The germline gives CDR1 DFQATT, CDR2 SNEGSKA (reference sequence). This CDR3 contains 13 residues. The germline V and J ends were trimmed by 6 bases and 1 base, with 10 bases remaining between them. For the CDR3, the DNA is TGCAGTGCCAGGGCCCCAAGCAATCAGCCCCAGCATTTT. Amino acids: CSARAPSNQPQHF.

V and J are TRBV5-1 and TRBJ2-5; TRBD1 is a possible D gene (5 bases). Trimming stripped 8 bases from V and 4 bases from J, with 12 bases between. The CDR3 covers 12 residues. The V gene's germline CDR1 is SGHRS and CDR2 YFSETQ. The DNA for the CDR3 is TGCGCCAGTAAATTTACAGGAGAGACCCAGTACTTC. Protein sequence: CASKFTGETQYF.

CDR3 amino acids: CASSSPPTQYF. CDR3 sequence (DNA): TGTGCCAGCAGTTCCCCCCCGACCCAGTACTTC. The rearrangement joins TRBV28 to TRBJ2-4; no clear D. TRBJ2-5 explains the end of the DNA better; the J call may be wrong. This CDR3 region has 11 residues. Germline loops: CDR1 MDHEN, CDR2 SYDVKM.

This clonotype was counted a few times. V gene TRBV4-1 combines with J gene TRBJ2-3; 7 bases map to TRBD2. J gave up 4 bases and V 1 base, and 8 bases lay outside the gene matches. Germline CDR1 reads MGHRA; CDR2 reads YSYEKL. The CDR3 consists of 16 residues. The CDR3 loop reads CASSQGWRERSDTQYF. In DNA form, the CDR3 reads TGCGCCAGCAGCCAAGGTTGGCGGGAGAGGTCAGATACGCAGTATTTT.

The J gene is TRBJ2-3, the V gene TRBV5-1; D ambiguous. V shed 7 bases and J shed 0 bases, with 6 bases lying between them. Per germline, CDR1 SGHRS and CDR2 YFSETQ. This CDR3 region has 12 residues. DNA for the CDR3: TGCGCCAGCTTGGACAGCACAGATACGCAGTATTTT. Translated: CASLDSTDTQYF.

This clonotype appeared a single time. The chain is built from TRBV4-1 and TRBJ2-4; 14 bases align to TRBD2. The CDR3 spans 18 residues. The ends lost 3 bases at V and 13 bases at J; junction bases unmatched: 17. Germline CDR1 reads MGHRA; CDR2 reads YSYEKL. CDR3 coding DNA: TGCGCCAGCAGCCAGGGGAGACTAGCGGGGGGGCCTTACAATGAGCAGTACTTC. It specifies CASSQGRLAGGPYNEQYF.

This clonotype has just a few counts. The rearrangement links TRBV7-9 to TRBJ2-1; D is ambiguous. V shed 4 bases and J shed 9 bases, with 13 bases lying between them. The CDR3 is made up of 13 amino acids. The V gene's germline CDR1 is SEHNR and CDR2 FQNEAQ (reference sequence). CDR3 DNA sequence: TGTGCCAGCAGCTCCACCTTAGTGGGTGAGCAGTTCTTC. Translating it yields CASSSTLVGEQFF.

The rearrangement joins TRBV3-1 to TRBJ2-4; D is undetermined. The CDR3 spans 15 residues. V dropped 1 base and J dropped 0 bases, with 7 bases sitting between them. Germline V gives CDR1 LGHDT, CDR2 YNNKEL (reference sequence). The CDR3 nucleotides read TGTGCCAGCAGCCAAGGGTATCTAGCCAAAAACATTCAGTACTTC. Residues: CASSQGYLAKNIQYF.

The chain joins TRBV12-5 to TRBJ2-5; either TRBD1 or TRBD2 may fit D (5 bases each). CDR3 length equals 13 residues. V shed 4 bases and J shed 11 bases, with 17 bases lying between them. The germline CDR1 and CDR2 sequences are LGHNT and FRNRAP. The CDR3 DNA is TGTGCTAGTGGTTCCCCAGAGGGGAGTGAGCAGTACTTC. Its protein is CASGSPEGSEQYF. Variable domain in full (rest from reference TRBV12-5 and TRBJ2-5): DARVTQTPRHKVTEMGQEVTMRCQPILGHNTVFWYRQTMMQGLELLAYFRNRAPLDDSGMPKDRFSAEMPDATLATLKIQPSEPRDSAVYFCASGSPEGSEQYFGPGTRLLVL.

This clonotype was counted between two and nine times. The chain is built from TRBV6-1 and TRBJ1-1; no reliable D call. The CDR3 consists of 13 residues. The V gene's germline CDR1 is MNHNS and CDR2 SASEGT. V lost 7 bases and J 7 bases, leaving 16 bases between the germline ends. CDR3 in amino acids: CASTPGGAGEAFF. CDR3 in DNA: TGTGCCAGCACCCCAGGAGGTGCTGGTGAAGCTTTCTTT.

The chain links TRBV6-6 to TRBJ1-1; a weak D match, TRBD1 (5 bases). Looked up from germline, CDR1 is MNHNY and CDR2 is SVGAGI (reference sequence). The CDR3 is 16 residues long. V gave up 6 bases and J gave up 3 bases, with 20 bases separating them. The CDR3 loop is CASRPPTARGDTEAFF. CDR3 nucleotide sequence: TGTGCCAGCAGGCCCCCGACAGCCCGGGGGGACACTGAAGCTTTCTTT.

A few counts support this clonotype. The chain recombines TRBV28 with TRBJ2-3; 9 positions agree with TRBD2. The CDR3 sequence is 17 residues long. Germline CDR1 MDHEN, CDR2 SYDVKM. The V gene end was trimmed by 5 bases and the J gene end by 3 bases; junction bases not matched to a gene: 12. Here the CDR3 reads CASSPPSGTGMTDTQYF. Here the CDR3 DNA reads TGTGCCAGCAGTCCCCCTAGCGGGACCGGTATGACAGATACGCAGTATTTT.